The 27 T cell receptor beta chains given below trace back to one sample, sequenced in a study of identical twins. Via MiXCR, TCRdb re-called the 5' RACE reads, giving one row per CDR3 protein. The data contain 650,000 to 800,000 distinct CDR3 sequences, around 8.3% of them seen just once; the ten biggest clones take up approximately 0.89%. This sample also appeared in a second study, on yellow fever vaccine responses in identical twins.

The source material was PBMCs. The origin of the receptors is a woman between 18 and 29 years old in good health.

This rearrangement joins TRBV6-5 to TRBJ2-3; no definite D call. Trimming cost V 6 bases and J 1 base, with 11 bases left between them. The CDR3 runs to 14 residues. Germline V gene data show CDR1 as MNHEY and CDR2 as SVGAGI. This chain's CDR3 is CASSLTARTDTQYF. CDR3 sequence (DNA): TGTGCCAGCAGCTTAACAGCACGCACAGATACGCAGTATTTT.

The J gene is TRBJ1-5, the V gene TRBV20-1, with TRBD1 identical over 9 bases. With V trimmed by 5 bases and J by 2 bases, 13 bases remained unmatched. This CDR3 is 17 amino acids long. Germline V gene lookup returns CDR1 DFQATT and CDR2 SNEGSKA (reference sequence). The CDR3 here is CSAYLLTGGVGNQPQHF. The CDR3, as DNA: TGCAGTGCTTACTTATTAACAGGGGGCGTTGGCAATCAGCCCCAGCATTTT.

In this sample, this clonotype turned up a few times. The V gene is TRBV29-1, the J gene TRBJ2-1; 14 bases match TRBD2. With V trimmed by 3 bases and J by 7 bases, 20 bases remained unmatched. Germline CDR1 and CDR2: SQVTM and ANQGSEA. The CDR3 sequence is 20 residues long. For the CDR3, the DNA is TGCAGCGTTGACCGGGCACCGGGACTAGCGGGAGCAAATTATGGGAATGAGCAGTTCTTC. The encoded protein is CSVDRAPGLAGANYGNEQFF.

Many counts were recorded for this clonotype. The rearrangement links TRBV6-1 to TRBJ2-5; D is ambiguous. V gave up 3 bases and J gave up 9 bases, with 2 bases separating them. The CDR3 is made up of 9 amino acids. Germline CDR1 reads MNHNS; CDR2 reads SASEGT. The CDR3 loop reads CASSDSQYF. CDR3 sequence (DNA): TGTGCCAGCAGTGACTCCCAGTACTTC.

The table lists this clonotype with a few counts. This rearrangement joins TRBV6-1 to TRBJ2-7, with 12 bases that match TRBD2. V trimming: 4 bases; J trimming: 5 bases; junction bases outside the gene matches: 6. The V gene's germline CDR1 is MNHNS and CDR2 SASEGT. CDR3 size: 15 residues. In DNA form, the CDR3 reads TGTGCCAGCAGTGTTGTGTCTAGCGGGAGGGACGAGCAGTACTTC. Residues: CASSVVSSGRDEQYF.

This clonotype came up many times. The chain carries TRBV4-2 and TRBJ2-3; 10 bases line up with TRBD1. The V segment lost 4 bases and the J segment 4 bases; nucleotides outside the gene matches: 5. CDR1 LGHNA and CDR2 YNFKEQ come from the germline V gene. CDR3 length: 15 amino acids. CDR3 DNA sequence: TGTGCCAGCAGCCCTAGGACAGGGGGAGCAGATACGCAGTATTTT. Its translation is CASSPRTGGADTQYF.

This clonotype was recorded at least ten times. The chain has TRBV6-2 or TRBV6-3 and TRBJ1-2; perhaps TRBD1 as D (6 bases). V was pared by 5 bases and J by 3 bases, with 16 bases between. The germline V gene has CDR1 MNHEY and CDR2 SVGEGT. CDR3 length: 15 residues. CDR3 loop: CASSAARGRDYGYTF. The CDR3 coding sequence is TGTGCCAGCAGTGCGGCCAGGGGAAGGGACTATGGCTACACCTTC.

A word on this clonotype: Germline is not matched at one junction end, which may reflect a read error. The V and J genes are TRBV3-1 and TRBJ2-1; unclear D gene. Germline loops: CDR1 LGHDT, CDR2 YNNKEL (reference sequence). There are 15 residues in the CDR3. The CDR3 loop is CACSQAGPGDNEQFF. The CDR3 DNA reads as TGTGCCTGCAGCCAAGCCGGGCCTGGTGACAATGAGCAGTTCTTC.

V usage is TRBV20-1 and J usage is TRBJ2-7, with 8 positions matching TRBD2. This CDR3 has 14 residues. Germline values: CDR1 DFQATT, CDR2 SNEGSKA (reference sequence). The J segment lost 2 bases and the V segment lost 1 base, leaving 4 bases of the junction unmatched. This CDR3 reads CSARVAAGAYEQYF. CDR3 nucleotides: TGCAGTGCTAGAGTTGCAGCGGGGGCCTACGAGCAGTACTTC.

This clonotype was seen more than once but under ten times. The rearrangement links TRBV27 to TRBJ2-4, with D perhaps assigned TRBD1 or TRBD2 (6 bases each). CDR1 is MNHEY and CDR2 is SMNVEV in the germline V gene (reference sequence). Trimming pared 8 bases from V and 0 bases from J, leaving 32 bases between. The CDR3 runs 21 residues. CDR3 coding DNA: TGTGCCAGCGAAACCTTCGGGGTAAACGCCAACCGGGGGCTAGCCAAAAACATTCAGTACTTC. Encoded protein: CASETFGVNANRGLAKNIQYF.

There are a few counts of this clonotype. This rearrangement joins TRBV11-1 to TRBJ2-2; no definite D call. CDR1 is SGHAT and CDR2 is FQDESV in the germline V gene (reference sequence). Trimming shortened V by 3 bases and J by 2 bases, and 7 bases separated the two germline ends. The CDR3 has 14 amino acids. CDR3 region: CASSFWGNTGELFF. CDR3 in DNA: TGTGCCAGCAGCTTTTGGGGTAACACCGGGGAGCTGTTTTTT. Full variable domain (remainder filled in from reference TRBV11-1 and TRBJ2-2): EAEVAQSPRYKITEKSQAVAFWCDPISGHATLYWYRQILGQGPELLVQFQDESVVDDSQLPKDRFSAERLKGVDSTLKIQPAELGDSAMYLCASSFWGNTGELFFGEGSRLTVL.

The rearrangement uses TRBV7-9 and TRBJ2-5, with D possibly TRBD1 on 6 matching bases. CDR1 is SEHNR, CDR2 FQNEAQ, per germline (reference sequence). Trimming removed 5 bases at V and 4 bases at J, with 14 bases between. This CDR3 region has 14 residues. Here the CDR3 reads CASSPWGLGETQYF. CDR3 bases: TGTGCCAGCAGCCCCTGGGGGCTCGGAGAGACCCAGTACTTC.

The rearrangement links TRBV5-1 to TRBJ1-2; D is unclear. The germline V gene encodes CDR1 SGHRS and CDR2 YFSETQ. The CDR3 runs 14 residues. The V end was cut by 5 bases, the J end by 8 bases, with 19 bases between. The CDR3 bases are TGCGCCAGCAGTCTACGGGCCATTGAGGCGGGCTACACCTTC. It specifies CASSLRAIEAGYTF.

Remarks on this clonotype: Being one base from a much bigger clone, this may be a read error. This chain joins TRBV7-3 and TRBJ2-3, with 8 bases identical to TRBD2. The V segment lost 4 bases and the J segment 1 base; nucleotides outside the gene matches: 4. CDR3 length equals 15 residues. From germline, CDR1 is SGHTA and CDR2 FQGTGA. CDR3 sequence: CASSYGGAGTDTQYF. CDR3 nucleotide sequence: TGTGCCAGCAGCTACGGGGGGGCCGGCACAGATACGCAGTATTTT.

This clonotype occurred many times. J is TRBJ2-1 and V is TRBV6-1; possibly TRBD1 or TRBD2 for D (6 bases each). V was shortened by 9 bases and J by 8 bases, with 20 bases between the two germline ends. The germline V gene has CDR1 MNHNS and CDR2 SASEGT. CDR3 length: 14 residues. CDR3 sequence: CASIKGGSSDEQFF. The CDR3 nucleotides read TGTGCCAGTATCAAGGGGGGCAGTTCGGATGAGCAGTTCTTC.

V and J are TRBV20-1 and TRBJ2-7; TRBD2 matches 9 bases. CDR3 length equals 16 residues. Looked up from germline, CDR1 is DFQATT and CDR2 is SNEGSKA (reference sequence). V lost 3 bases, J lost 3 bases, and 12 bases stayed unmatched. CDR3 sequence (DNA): TGCAGTGCTAGTGATACCACTAGCGGGCGATTCTACGAGCAGTACTTC. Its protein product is CSASDTTSGRFYEQYF.

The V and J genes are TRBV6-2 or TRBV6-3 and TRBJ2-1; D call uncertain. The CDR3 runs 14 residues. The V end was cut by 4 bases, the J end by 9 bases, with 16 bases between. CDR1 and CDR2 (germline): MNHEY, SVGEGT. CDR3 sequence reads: CASSSARALGEQFF. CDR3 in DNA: TGTGCCAGCAGTTCGGCCCGGGCTTTGGGTGAGCAGTTCTTC.

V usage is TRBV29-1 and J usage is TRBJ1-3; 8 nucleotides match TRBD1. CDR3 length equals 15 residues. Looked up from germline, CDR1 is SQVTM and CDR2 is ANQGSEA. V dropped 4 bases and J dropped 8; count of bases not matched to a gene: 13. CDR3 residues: CSVVRTGTKGDTIYF. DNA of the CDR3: TGCAGCGTTGTCAGGACAGGGACAAAAGGAGACACCATATATTTT.

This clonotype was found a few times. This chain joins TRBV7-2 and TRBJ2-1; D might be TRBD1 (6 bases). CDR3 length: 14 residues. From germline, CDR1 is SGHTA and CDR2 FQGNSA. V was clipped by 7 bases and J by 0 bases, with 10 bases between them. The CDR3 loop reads CASKGDSSYNEQFF. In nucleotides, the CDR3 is TGTGCCAGCAAGGGGGATAGCTCCTACAATGAGCAGTTCTTC.

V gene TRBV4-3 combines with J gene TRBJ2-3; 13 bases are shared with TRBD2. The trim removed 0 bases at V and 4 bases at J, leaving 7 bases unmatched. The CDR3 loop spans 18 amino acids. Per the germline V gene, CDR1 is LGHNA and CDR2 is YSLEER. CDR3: CASSQDLGLAGVSDTQYF. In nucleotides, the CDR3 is TGCGCCAGCAGCCAAGATCTTGGACTAGCGGGAGTGTCAGATACGCAGTATTTT.

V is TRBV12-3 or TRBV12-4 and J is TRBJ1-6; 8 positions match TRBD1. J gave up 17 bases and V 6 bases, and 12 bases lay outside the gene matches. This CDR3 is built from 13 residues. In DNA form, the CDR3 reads TGTGCCAGCAGACCCTTCCCGGGACAGGAGGTCCACTTT. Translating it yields CASRPFPGQEVHF.

The CDR3 spells CASSYRGNGADTQYF. CDR3 sequence (DNA): TGCGCCAGCAGCTACAGGGGTAATGGTGCAGATACGCAGTATTTT. The rearrangement links TRBV5-1 to TRBJ2-3; 7 nucleotides match TRBD1. CDR1 and CDR2 from the germline V gene are SGHRS and YFSETQ. The ends lost 3 bases at V and 4 bases at J; junction bases unmatched: 8. The CDR3 loop spans 15 amino acids.

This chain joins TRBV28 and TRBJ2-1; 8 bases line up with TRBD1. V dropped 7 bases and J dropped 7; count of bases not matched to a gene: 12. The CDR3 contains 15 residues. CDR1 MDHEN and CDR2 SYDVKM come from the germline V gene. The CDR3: CASTLSGTGINEQFF. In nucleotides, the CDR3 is TGTGCCAGCACTCTGTCCGGGACAGGTATTAATGAGCAGTTCTTC.

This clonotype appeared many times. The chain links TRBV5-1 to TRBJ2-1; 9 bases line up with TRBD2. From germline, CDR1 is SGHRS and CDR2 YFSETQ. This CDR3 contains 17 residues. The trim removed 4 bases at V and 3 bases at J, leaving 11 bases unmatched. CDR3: CASSHSSGALLYNEQFF. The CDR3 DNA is TGCGCCAGCAGCCACTCTAGCGGGGCCTTACTCTACAATGAGCAGTTCTTC.

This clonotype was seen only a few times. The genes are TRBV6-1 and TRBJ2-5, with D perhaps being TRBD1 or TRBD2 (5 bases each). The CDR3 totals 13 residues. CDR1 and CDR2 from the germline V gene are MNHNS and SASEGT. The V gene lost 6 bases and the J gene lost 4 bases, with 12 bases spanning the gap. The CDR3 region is CASRAGTSETQYF. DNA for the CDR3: TGTGCCAGCAGAGCCGGGACGTCAGAGACCCAGTACTTC.

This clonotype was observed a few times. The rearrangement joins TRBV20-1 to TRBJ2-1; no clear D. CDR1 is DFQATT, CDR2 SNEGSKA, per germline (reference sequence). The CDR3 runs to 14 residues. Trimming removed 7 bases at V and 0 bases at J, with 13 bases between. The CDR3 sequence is CSGKGASSYNEQFF. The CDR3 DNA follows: TGCAGTGGTAAAGGCGCGAGCTCCTACAATGAGCAGTTCTTC.

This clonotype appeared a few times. In nucleotides, the CDR3 is TGTGCCATCGGGGAGTATTACGAGCAGTACTTC. Its protein product is CAIGEYYEQYF. This rearrangement joins TRBV7-2 to TRBJ2-7, with D possibly TRBD2 on 5 matching bases. This CDR3 comprises 11 residues. V was cut by 10 bases and J by 4 bases, with 11 bases left in between. CDR1 and CDR2 from the germline V gene are SGHTA and FQGNSA.